A selection of T cell receptor beta chains follows, all from one sample in a study of shared clonotypes between healthy human individuals. Produced via immunoSEQ multiplex PCR; TCRdb's table is partial and in-frame only. The profile shows about 1 million clones, about 74% of them singletons. Sequencing was carried out using memory CD4+ T cells sorted from blood. The source of these receptors is a man between 18 and 29 years old in good health. Each CDR3 is given with its conserved first and last residue. D genes are given only for firm matches. Clone sizes are given selectively: once, few, many, or a class where the clone is expanded.

TRBJ1-1 TRBV7-2 . . TGTGCCAGCAGCTTAATTGCAGGGCCTGGTGGCTTGACCACTGAAGCTTTCTTT CASSLIAGPGGLTTEAFF
TRBJ2-5 TRBV5-1 . TRBD2 TGCGCCAGCAGCTCCGAGTGGCTAGCGGGGGGCCGGGAGACCCAGTACTTC CASSSEWLAGGRETQYF
TRBJ1-1 TRBV11-2 . . TGTGCCAGCAGCCCGGGCGGGGGGCTGGGCACTGAAGCTTTCTTT CASSPGGGLGTEAFF
TRBJ2-3 TRBV18 once TRBD2 TGTGCCAGCTCACGCCTAGCGGGACTGAACACAGATACGCAGTATTTT CASSRLAGLNTDTQYF
TRBJ2-7 TRBV6-1 . . TGTGCCAGCAGCCTACAGGGCCCCGAGCAGTACTTC CASSLQGPEQYF
TRBJ1-1 TRBV5-1 . . TGCGCCAGCAGCCTAGCAGGGGTCGGGACTGAAGCTTTCTTT CASSLAGVGTEAFF
TRBJ2-5 TRBV2 few TRBD2 TGTGCCAGCCGCGCGGGGGTGGCAGAGACCCAGTACTTC CASRAGVAETQYF
TRBJ2-3 TRBV2 . . TGTGCCAGCAGTAGCGGGCCCTCGACGGATACGCAGTATTTT CASSSGPSTDTQYF
TRBJ2-7 TRBV5-4 . TRBD1 TGTGCCAGCAGCCCGACCCCGGGACAGGACTACGAGCAGTACTTC CASSPTPGQDYEQYF
TRBJ2-3 TRBV7-2 . . TGTGCCAGCAGCTTATACAGGGCTAGCACAGATACGCAGTATTTT CASSLYRASTDTQYF
TRBJ2-3 TRBV6-5 . . TGTGCCAGCAGCTCCCGGGGGACTCCCAGTACGCAGTATTTT CASSSRGTPSTQYF
TRBJ2-7 TRBV6-1 . TRBD1 TGTGCCAGCAGTGCCGGGACAGGGGCTTCCTACGAGCAGTACTTC CASSAGTGASYEQYF
TRBJ2-5 TRBV7-9 many . TGTGCCAGCACCCTTGGGGGCTGGGGGTTTGGTCAGGGGAGCCAGTACTTC CASTLGGWGFGQGSQYF
TRBJ2-3 TRBV11-2 once . TGTGCCAGCAGCTCCCGTTGGGGGGCGACCGGCACAGATACGCAGTATTTT CASSSRWGATGTDTQYF
TRBJ2-1 TRBV6-5 . . TGTGCCAGCAGTTACCTTAATGAGCAGTTCTTC CASSYLNEQFF
TRBJ1-1 TRBV28 many TRBD1 TGTGCCAGCAGTTCCTCCAGGGGGCTTTGGACTGAAGCTTTCTTT CASSSSRGLWTEAFF
TRBJ2-5 TRBV7-8 . . TGTGCCAGCAGCCCGATGGTGGAGACCCAGTACTTC CASSPMVETQYF
TRBJ2-5 TRBV30 . . TGTGCCTGGAGTACCAGGGTAAGGGAGACCCAGTACTTC CAWSTRVRETQYF
TRBJ2-2 TRBV11-2 . TRBD2 TGTGCCAGCCGGGGGCTAGCGGGAGGGAACACCGGGGAGCTGTTTTTT CASRGLAGGNTGELFF
TRBJ1-6 TRBV19 . . TGTGCCAGTAGTATAGGTCAGGGCGGAAATTCACCCCTCCACTTT CASSIGQGGNSPLHF
TRBJ2-1 TRBV10-1 . TRBD2 TGCGCCAGCAGTAACCCGGGACTAGCGGGGCCCGCGACCTCCTACAATGAGCAGTTCTTC CASSNPGLAGPATSYNEQFF